This T cell receptor beta chain was found in a study of blood T cell repertoires in COVID-19. Study details: T cells, B-cell-depleted T cells, or PBMCs supplied cDNA or gDNA.

Germline CDR1 and CDR2: SEHNR and FQNEAQ (reference sequence). Trimming pared 5 bases from V and 1 base from J, leaving 13 bases between. This CDR3 spans 15 amino acids. TCRdb's copy holds only in-frame clones and misses some; the assay was immunoSEQ multiplex PCR. Among 80,000 to 95,000 clones listed, roughly 80% were seen once. The TCR originated in an elderly woman with active or convalescent COVID-19. V is TRBV7-9 and J is TRBJ2-3; D may be TRBD2 (6 bases). Sequences were obtained from peripheral blood. The CDR3 spells CASSEGLRGTDTQYF. The CDR3 nucleotides read TGTGCCAGCAGCGAAGGACTACGGGGCACAGATACGCAGTATTTT.